One and the same sample provided the 24 T cell receptor beta chains below, sequenced in a study of T cells in Graves' hyperthyroidism and ophthalmopathy. Amplification of TCR beta CDR3 regions was performed using RNA transcripts as template. The HTBI set primed first-round TCR CDR3 RT-PCR. TCRdb called the multiplex PCR reads again in MiXCR, with one record for every CDR3 protein. The profile covers under 400,000 distinct CDR3 sequences, with around 16% appearing a single time and about a quarter taken by the ten largest. The sequenced sample was blood. These receptors originate from a woman between 18 and 29 years old with Graves' hyperthyroidism that later progressed to Graves' ophthalmopathy.

The chain couples TRBV6-4 to TRBJ2-7, with 12 bases lining up with TRBD1. Germline-derived CDR1 and CDR2 are MRHNA and SNTAGT. Unmatched junction bases numbered 14, after V lost 2 bases and J lost 0 bases. The CDR3 is 20 residues long. The CDR3 region has the DNA TGTGCCAGCAGTGACGCGAGGGACAGGGGGCCCTACCGTGTCTCCTACGAGCAGTACTTC. Translating gives CASSDARDRGPYRVSYEQYF.

Points on this clonotype: This may be a read error, as it is one base from a much larger clone. The chain couples TRBV12-3 or TRBV12-4 to TRBJ2-1, with 12 nucleotides matching TRBD1. The V and J ends lost 6 bases and 6 bases, in that order; junction bases with no gene match: 3. CDR3 size: 14 residues. The CDR3 coding sequence is TGTGCCAGCAGCCAGGGACAGGGGGCCAATGAGCAGTTCTTC. Protein: CASSQGQGANEQFF.

This clonotype was recorded a few times. The rearrangement joins TRBV12-3 or TRBV12-4 to TRBJ2-1; 13 nucleotides agree with TRBD2. The V segment lost 4 bases and the J segment 1 base; nucleotides outside the gene matches: 4. This CDR3 contains 17 residues. CDR3 nucleotides: TGTGCCAGCAGTTCGCGGACTAGCGGGAGTTCCTACAATGAGCAGTTCTTC. Encoded protein: CASSSRTSGSSYNEQFF.

Comments on this clonotype: One base away lies a much larger clone, so this may be a sequencing read error. The gene calls are TRBV20-1 and TRBJ1-6; 8 nucleotides align to TRBD1. Per the germline V gene, CDR1 is DFQATT and CDR2 is SNEGSKA (reference sequence). The length of the CDR3 is 13 residues. The CDR3 spells CSATGGNNSPLRF. The DNA for the CDR3 is TGCAGTGCCACAGGGGGAAATAATTCACCCCTCCGCTTT.

This clonotype was seen repeatedly, ten times or more. The V and J genes are TRBV5-6 and TRBJ1-2, with 9 positions matching TRBD1. The CDR3 contains 14 residues. The trim removed 0 bases at V and 5 bases at J, leaving 2 bases unmatched. Germline CDR1 and CDR2: SGHDT and YYEEEE. This CDR3 reads CASSLGGQGYGYTF. The CDR3 DNA reads TGTGCCAGCAGCTTGGGGGGACAGGGATATGGCTACACCTTC.

The chain links TRBV7-2 to TRBJ2-3; 12 positions match TRBD2. V shed 5 bases, J shed 4 bases, and the junction held 16 bases outside the gene matches. Germline values: CDR1 SGHTA, CDR2 FQGNSA. CDR3 size: 19 residues. Here the CDR3 reads CASSPRSQTSGRGADTQYF. CDR3 nucleotides: TGTGCCAGCAGCCCGAGATCTCAGACTAGCGGGAGAGGGGCAGATACGCAGTATTTT.

Many counts were recorded for this clonotype. The V gene is TRBV24-1, the J gene TRBJ1-5; D is unresolved. Germline V gene lookup returns CDR1 KGHDR and CDR2 SFDVKD. The CDR3 sequence is 14 residues long. V was clipped by 3 bases and J by 3 bases, with 8 bases between them. The CDR3 spells CATSDPTANQPQHF. Written as DNA, the CDR3 is TGTGCCACCAGTGATCCGACCGCCAATCAGCCCCAGCATTTT.

This clonotype showed up many times. The CDR3 loop reads CSAEIIDAYEQYF. The CDR3 DNA follows: TGCAGTGCGGAGATTATCGACGCCTACGAGCAGTACTTC. This sequence joins TRBV20-1 and TRBJ2-7; D gene ambiguous. Per the germline V gene, CDR1 is DFQATT and CDR2 is SNEGSKA (reference sequence). The germline V and J ends were trimmed by 6 bases and 2 bases, with 14 bases remaining between them. The CDR3 runs 13 residues.

This clonotype was found many times. The V call is TRBV10-3, the J call TRBJ2-7, with D perhaps assigned TRBD1 or TRBD2 (8 bases each). This CDR3 has 16 residues. The germline gives CDR1 ENHRY, CDR2 SYGVKD. Trimming shortened V by 10 bases and J by 3 bases, and 25 bases separated the two germline ends. CDR3 amino acids: CATGTGRAGVSYEQYF. The CDR3 DNA reads as TGTGCCACTGGGACAGGTCGAGCGGGAGTTAGCTACGAGCAGTACTTC.

The table lists this clonotype with a few counts. The chain carries TRBV20-1 and TRBJ2-1, with D unresolved. Looked up from germline, CDR1 is DFQATT and CDR2 is SNEGSKA (reference sequence). The germline V and J ends were trimmed by 3 bases and 2 bases, with 17 bases remaining between them. The CDR3 covers 16 residues. Written as DNA, the CDR3 is TGCAGTGCTAGTGGTGTAGTTCCCCAGCCCTACAATGAGCAGTTCTTC. This sequence encodes CSASGVVPQPYNEQFF.

In this sample, this clonotype turned up many times. The chain combines TRBV20-1 with TRBJ2-5, with 8 bases that match TRBD1. With 2 bases clipped from V and 2 bases from J, the junction kept 7 bases outside the gene matches. This CDR3 contains 15 residues. The germline gives CDR1 DFQATT, CDR2 SNEGSKA (reference sequence). CDR3: CSARQGAHRQETQYF. The CDR3 DNA is TGCAGTGCTAGACAGGGGGCGCATCGTCAAGAGACCCAGTACTTC.

The chain combines TRBV14 with TRBJ2-1; 8 bases fit TRBD2. Germline V lookup: CDR1 SGHDN, CDR2 FVKESK. The CDR3 covers 18 residues. Losses at the gene ends were 0 bases for V and 5 bases for J; bases not matched to a gene: 12. This CDR3 reads CASSQDRLAGYPDNEQFF. The CDR3 DNA is TGTGCCAGCAGCCAAGATAGGCTAGCGGGCTACCCGGACAATGAGCAGTTCTTC.

This clonotype was seen ten or more times. The chain recombines TRBV12-3 or TRBV12-4 with TRBJ2-3; D unresolved. V lost 2 bases to trimming and J lost 7 bases, with 13 bases between them. This CDR3 spans 14 amino acids. CDR3 in amino acids: CASSLSVPPNTQYF. Here the CDR3 DNA reads TGTGCCAGCAGTTTATCCGTGCCTCCTAATACGCAGTATTTT.

V gene TRBV28 combines with J gene TRBJ2-3; 10 bases fit TRBD2. The germline V gene encodes CDR1 MDHEN and CDR2 SYDVKM. This CDR3 is built from 17 residues. With V trimmed by 2 bases and J by 1 base, 6 bases remained unmatched. CDR3 sequence: CASSLVGLAGGTDTQYF. DNA of the CDR3: TGTGCCAGCAGTTTAGTAGGGCTAGCGGGAGGCACAGATACGCAGTATTTT. Based on the CDR3 plus reference TRBV28 and TRBJ2-3, the full variable domain is DVKVTQSSRYLVKRTGEKVFLECVQDMDHENMFWYRQDPGLGLRLIYFSYDVKMKEKGDIPEGYSVSREKKERFSLILESASTNQTSMYLCASSLVGLAGGTDTQYFGPGTRLTVL.

Many counts were recorded for this clonotype. The gene calls are TRBV25-1 and TRBJ2-1; D unresolved. The CDR3 is made up of 13 amino acids. Germline CDR1 is MGHDK and CDR2 is SYGVNS. V lost 4 bases to trimming and J lost 1 base, with 5 bases between them. CDR3 coding DNA: TGTGCCAGCAGTGTGAAATCCTACAATGAGCAGTTCTTC. As protein: CASSVKSYNEQFF. Based on the CDR3 plus reference TRBV25-1 and TRBJ2-1, the full variable domain is EADIYQTPRYLVIGTGKKITLECSQTMGHDKMYWYQQDPGMELHLIHYSYGVNSTEKGDLSSESTVSRIRTEHFPLTLESARPSHTSQYLCASSVKSYNEQFFGPGTRLTVL.

The table lists this clonotype with many counts. The chain uses TRBV2 and TRBJ1-4; D gene ambiguous. This CDR3 region has 16 residues. V was pared by 7 bases and J by 6 bases, with 21 bases between. The germline gives CDR1 SNHLY, CDR2 FYNNEI. The CDR3 region is CASKVAFSAGDEKLFF. For the CDR3, the DNA is TGTGCCAGCAAGGTCGCATTCTCAGCAGGAGATGAAAAACTGTTTTTT.

This clonotype was recorded at least ten times. The CDR3 protein is CSASWLDRYEQYF. The CDR3 bases are TGCAGTGCTAGTTGGCTAGATCGCTACGAGCAGTACTTC. This sequence joins TRBV20-1 and TRBJ2-7; D is ambiguous. Germline-derived CDR1 and CDR2 are DFQATT and SNEGSKA (reference sequence). This CDR3 spans 13 amino acids. V dropped 3 bases and J dropped 3 bases, with 12 bases sitting between them.

In regard to this clonotype: One junction end does not reproduce the germline sequence, and a read error may be involved. V usage is TRBV28 and J usage is TRBJ1-6, with TRBD1 identical over 8 bases. CDR3 length: 13 residues. Per germline, CDR1 MDHEN and CDR2 SYDVKM. CDR3 sequence reads: CASSSGGGSPPHF. The CDR3 nucleotides are TGTGCCAGCAGTTCAGGGGGCGGTTCACCCCCCCACTTT.

This clonotype was detected ten times or more. The rearrangement links TRBV7-9 to TRBJ2-7; maybe TRBD1 (5 bases). V gave up 5 bases and J gave up 1 base, with 15 bases separating them. Germline V gene data show CDR1 as SEHNR and CDR2 as FQNEAQ (reference sequence). CDR3 length: 15 amino acids. The CDR3 DNA sequence: TGTGCCAGCAGCCCGGCCGGACAAGGGTCCTACGAGCAGTACTTC. Residues: CASSPAGQGSYEQYF.

This clonotype was observed many times. The chain employs TRBV20-1 and TRBJ2-7; D may be TRBD2 (6 bases). Trimming removed 6 bases from V and 3 bases from J, with 15 bases in between. This CDR3 region has 13 residues. From germline, CDR1 is DFQATT and CDR2 SNEGSKA (reference sequence). The CDR3 DNA reads as TGCAGTGCGGCCGGGACTTTCTACTACGAGCAGTACTTC. The encoded protein is CSAAGTFYYEQYF.

This clonotype was counted a few times. V is TRBV20-1 and J is TRBJ1-6, with D unclear. Deletions cut 1 base from V and 15 bases from J, with 22 bases between. The CDR3 has 15 amino acids. CDR1 and CDR2 (germline): DFQATT, SNEGSKA (reference sequence). CDR3 nucleotide sequence: TGCAGTGCTAGAGTGGAGAACAGACCCCATTCTGACCTCCACTTT. Translated, it gives CSARVENRPHSDLHF.

This clonotype was counted ten times or more. The chain employs TRBV27 and TRBJ1-1, with TRBD1 matching over 8 bases. The J segment lost 4 bases and the V segment lost 4 bases, leaving 5 bases of the junction unmatched. CDR1 and CDR2 (germline): MNHEY, SMNVEV (reference sequence). The CDR3 totals 14 residues. The CDR3 nucleotides are TGTGCCAGCAGTTCAACAGGGGGGAGCACTGAAGCTTTCTTT. The encoded protein is CASSSTGGSTEAFF.

This chain uses TRBV27 with TRBJ2-5; either TRBD1 or TRBD2 may fit D (6 bases each). Deletions cut 2 bases from V and 2 bases from J, with 9 bases between. This CDR3 region has 14 residues. Germline V gives CDR1 MNHEY, CDR2 SMNVEV (reference sequence). The CDR3 sequence is CASSLRGEQETQYF. CDR3 nucleotides: TGTGCCAGCAGTTTAAGGGGGGAGCAAGAGACCCAGTACTTC.

This clonotype has only a few counts. This chain joins TRBV4-1 and TRBJ2-3; 8 nucleotides agree with TRBD1. Germline-derived CDR1 and CDR2 are MGHRA and YSYEKL. CDR3 size: 16 residues. V dropped 2 bases and J dropped 6; count of bases not matched to a gene: 10. The CDR3 spells CASSQTPPGGADTQYF. CDR3 nucleotides: TGCGCCAGCAGCCAAACACCTCCAGGGGGCGCCGATACGCAGTATTTT.